This passage covers 30 T cell receptor beta chains from one sample sequenced in a study of CD8+CD57+ T cells in acquired aplastic anemia (dated by TCRdb to the late 2010s). The run used an Illumina HiSeq 2000. Genomic DNA served as template for TCR beta VDJ combination and CDR3 sequence profiling. In TCRdb, the public reads were trimmed at Q25 with fastp and aligned with MiXCR, with productive beta chains retained. CDR3 protein sequences are deduplicated, and each keeps its most common genes and DNA. The table for this sample lists roughly 160,000 distinct CDR3 sequences; roughly 48% of them were counted only once. The ten largest make up 2.5% to 3% of the sample. Flow cytometry had shown CD8+CD57+ cell expansion in the patients selected for sequencing. The sample consisted of sorted CD4+, CD8+, or CD8+CD57+ T cells (not recorded which) from PBMCs. These receptor sequences come from a human donor with aplastic anemia.

This clonotype was observed at least ten times. The rearrangement joins TRBV19 to TRBJ1-2; D gene ambiguous. The germline CDR1 and CDR2 sequences are LNHDA and SQIVND (reference sequence). Deletions cut 0 bases from V and 8 bases from J, with 13 bases between. CDR3 length: 14 amino acids. CDR3 in DNA: TGTGCCAGTAGTATAGATACAGCTTTTAGCGGCTACACCTTC. Translating it yields CASSIDTAFSGYTF.

The V and J genes are TRBV18 and TRBJ1-1, with 8 bases aligning to TRBD1. The germline CDR1 and CDR2 sequences are KGHSH and LQKENI. V lost 2 bases, J lost 1 base, and 3 bases stayed unmatched. The CDR3 loop spans 15 amino acids. CDR3 sequence: CASSPFGQGNTEAFF. Here the CDR3 DNA reads TGTGCCAGCTCACCATTCGGACAGGGGAACACTGAAGCTTTCTTT.

This sequence joins TRBV24-1 and TRBJ2-2, with TRBD1 matching 12 bases. The J segment lost 6 bases and the V segment lost 7 bases, leaving 5 bases of the junction unmatched. Germline V gives CDR1 KGHDR, CDR2 SFDVKD. This CDR3 contains 15 residues. This CDR3 reads CATSGTGGRSGELFF. The CDR3 DNA is TGTGCCACCAGCGGGACAGGGGGCAGGTCCGGGGAGCTGTTTTTT.

This clonotype was seen at least ten times. The gene calls are TRBV9 and TRBJ1-4; D gene ambiguous. The germline V gene encodes CDR1 SGDLS and CDR2 YYNGEE. The germline V and J ends were trimmed by 1 base and 2 bases, with 12 bases remaining between them. The CDR3 is 16 residues long. The CDR3 bases are TGTGCCAGCAGCGTACTAGCCGGAGAGACTAATGAAAAACTGTTTTTT. This codes for CASSVLAGETNEKLFF. The full variable domain, with the rest looked up from reference TRBV9 and TRBJ1-4, is DSGVTQTPKHLITATGQRVTLRCSPRSGDLSVYWYQQSLDQGLQFLIQYYNGEERAKGNILERFSAQQFPDLHSELNLSSLELGDSALYFCASSVLAGETNEKLFFGSGTQLSVL.

J is TRBJ1-2 and V is TRBV20-1; no clear D gene. Trimming cost V 6 bases and J 2 bases, with 10 bases left between them. This CDR3 region has 12 residues. Germline V gives CDR1 DFQATT, CDR2 SNEGSKA (reference sequence). This chain's CDR3 is CSAIQINYGYTF. CDR3 nucleotides: TGCAGTGCAATACAGATAAACTATGGCTACACCTTC.

This clonotype was observed a single time. One end of the junction does not line up with germline, which may come from a read error. The chain uses TRBV7-2 and TRBJ2-7, with TRBD1 as a possible D gene (7 bases). Germline V gene data show CDR1 as SGHTA and CDR2 as FQGNSA. The length of the CDR3 is 15 residues. CDR3 sequence (DNA): TGCGCCAGCAGCCAAGAGGCAGGGGGAGGCTACGAGCAGTACTTC. Protein product: CASSQEAGGGYEQYF.

This clonotype appeared a single time. A much more abundant neighbour one base away suggests this may be a read error. The chain employs TRBV24-1 and TRBJ2-7; D remains ambiguous. V lost 5 bases, J lost 1 base, and 8 bases lay in between. The CDR3 contains 13 residues. CDR1 is KGHDR, CDR2 SFDVKD, per germline. The CDR3 bases are TGTGCCACCAGTGGGTATCAGTCCTACGAGCAGTACTTC. It yields the protein CATSGYQSYEQYF.

This clonotype was detected ten times or more. Since a much larger clone is just one base distant, this may be a read error. The V and J genes are TRBV20-1 and TRBJ2-7; 9 bases are shared with TRBD1. Germline V gene sequence: CDR1 DFQATT, CDR2 SNEGSKA (reference sequence). This CDR3 has 16 amino acids. Here the CDR3 reads CRAPGGGGQGNPEQYF. CDR3 sequence (DNA): TGCAGGGCCCCTGGGGGGGGGGGACAGGGTAATCCCGAGCAGTACTTC.

A remark on this clonotype: An end of the junction does not agree with germline; a read error may underlie this. This chain uses TRBV6-5 with TRBJ2-1; 9 bases agree with TRBD2. Looked up from germline, CDR1 is MNHEY and CDR2 is SVGAGI. There are 16 residues in the CDR3. CDR3 sequence (DNA): TGTGCCAGCAGTTACTCGGCGGGAGGGCCGATCAATGAGCAGTCCTTC. Translating gives CASSYSAGGPINEQSF.

This clonotype was seen many times. This chain uses TRBV9 with TRBJ2-2; TRBD2 matches 11 bases. CDR1 is SGDLS and CDR2 is YYNGEE in the germline V gene. V shed 4 bases, J shed 6 bases, and the junction held 8 bases outside the gene matches. The CDR3 length is 16 residues. CDR3: CASSIRQLAGAGELFF. The CDR3 DNA follows: TGTGCCAGCAGCATAAGGCAACTAGCGGGAGCCGGGGAGCTGTTTTTT.

The J gene is TRBJ1-5, the V gene TRBV25-1, with D perhaps TRBD1 (6 bases). The CDR3 is 15 amino acids. Trimming removed 6 bases from V and 4 bases from J, with 16 bases in between. From germline, CDR1 is MGHDK and CDR2 SYGVNS. DNA of the CDR3: TGTGCCAGCAGCCCCACGGGCAGGGGTAATCAGCCCCAGCATTTT. Translating gives CASSPTGRGNQPQHF.

V is TRBV9 and J is TRBJ1-1; D is uncertain. CDR3 length: 12 residues. Germline loops: CDR1 SGDLS, CDR2 YYNGEE. Trimming cost V 4 bases and J 6 bases, with 10 bases left between them. CDR3 DNA sequence: TGTGCCAGCAGCTCAGAGATACCTGAAGCTTTCTTT. Protein: CASSSEIPEAFF.

The chain uses TRBV24-1 and TRBJ1-2; D is unresolved. Trimming cost V 5 bases and J 7 bases, with 7 bases left between them. CDR3 length: 11 amino acids. Germline V CDR1 and CDR2: KGHDR, SFDVKD. The CDR3 DNA reads TGTGCCACCAGTGGCGCGAGTGGCTACACCTTC. Amino acids: CATSGASGYTF.

The chain employs TRBV10-3 and TRBJ2-1; TRBD1 agrees at 7 bases. V shed 6 bases, J shed 5 bases, and the junction held 4 bases outside the gene matches. Germline CDR1 is ENHRY and CDR2 is SYGVKD. This CDR3 comprises 13 residues. The CDR3 sequence: CAISLQGNNEQFF. The CDR3 DNA is TGTGCCATCAGCCTACAGGGGAACAATGAGCAGTTCTTC.

This chain uses TRBV2 with TRBJ2-1, with 12 bases aligning to TRBD2. J was trimmed by 4 bases and V by 6 bases; bases with no gene match: 1. The CDR3 sequence is 14 residues long. CDR1 is SNHLY, CDR2 FYNNEI, per germline. CDR3 amino acids: CASRTSGGYNEQFF. CDR3 in DNA: TGTGCCAGCAGGACTAGCGGGGGTTACAATGAGCAGTTCTTC.

This clonotype was counted many times. This sequence joins TRBV6-1 and TRBJ2-5; no clear D. Trimming stripped 6 bases from V and 5 bases from J, with 13 bases between. The CDR3 loop spans 13 amino acids. Germline V gives CDR1 MNHNS, CDR2 SASEGT. The CDR3 spells CASRDRPSETQYF. In nucleotides, the CDR3 is TGTGCCAGCAGGGATCGCCCGTCGGAGACCCAGTACTTC.

This clonotype was seen repeatedly, ten times or more. CDR3 sequence: CASSLAGSNTEAFF. The CDR3 DNA reads TGTGCCAGCAGCTTGGCCGGTTCGAACACTGAAGCTTTCTTT. V gene TRBV5-6 combines with J gene TRBJ1-1; D remains unclear. The germline V gene encodes CDR1 SGHDT and CDR2 YYEEEE. V was cut by 0 bases and J by 1 base, with 7 bases left in between. This CDR3 has 14 residues. The full variable domain, with the rest looked up from reference TRBV5-6 and TRBJ1-1, is DAGVTQSPTHLIKTRGQQVTLRCSPKSGHDTVSWYQQALGQGPQFIFQYYEEEERQRGNFPDRFSGHQFPNYSSELNVNALLLGDSALYLCASSLAGSNTEAFFGQGTRLTVV.

This clonotype was found many times. The chain carries TRBV5-1 and TRBJ2-1; 8 nucleotides agree with TRBD2. Trimming cost V 4 bases and J 5 bases; bases outside gene matches: 8. Germline values: CDR1 SGHRS, CDR2 YFSETQ. The CDR3 length is 15 residues. The CDR3 spells CASSHWTSRNNEQFF. Here the CDR3 DNA reads TGCGCCAGCAGCCATTGGACTAGCCGGAACAATGAGCAGTTCTTC.

This clonotype was recorded at least ten times. The chain links TRBV5-1 to TRBJ2-6; 11 nucleotides line up with TRBD2. The CDR3 runs 19 residues. Germline V CDR1 and CDR2: SGHRS, YFSETQ. V lost 4 bases to trimming and J lost 3 bases; unmatched junction nucleotides: 12. CDR3 in DNA: TGCGCCAGCAGCCCCTTAGCGGGAGGGCCCTCGAGTGGGGCCAACGTCCTGACTTTC. Translation gives CASSPLAGGPSSGANVLTF. Together with reference TRBV5-1 and TRBJ2-6, the CDR3 gives the full variable domain: KAGVTQTPRYLIKTRGQQVTLSCSPISGHRSVSWYQQTPGQGLQFLFEYFSETQRNKGNFPGRFSGRQFSNSRSEMNVSTLELGDSALYLCASSPLAGGPSSGANVLTFGAGSRLTVL.

A word on this clonotype: As the CDR3 is not closed by the conserved phenylalanine or tryptophan, this likely results from a read error. The chain links TRBV29-1 to TRBJ2-1; 7 bases align to TRBD2. From germline, CDR1 is SQVTM and CDR2 ANQGSEA. J gave up 7 bases and V 6 bases, and 12 bases lay outside the gene matches. This CDR3 is built from 14 residues. The CDR3 nucleotides are TGCAGCGTCGAACTAGCGAGAGCGTTAAATGAGCAGTTCCTC. Translated: CSVELARALNEQFL.

This clonotype was recorded at least ten times. The chain recombines TRBV3-1 with TRBJ1-5; D remains ambiguous. Per the germline V gene, CDR1 is LGHDT and CDR2 is YNNKEL (reference sequence). Trimming shortened V by 1 base and J by 4 bases, and 5 bases separated the two germline ends. The CDR3 is 13 residues long. CDR3 coding DNA: TGTGCCAGCAGCCAAGGTGAGAATCAGCCCCAGCATTTT. Amino acid sequence: CASSQGENQPQHF.

This clonotype was recorded many times. The genes are TRBV19 and TRBJ2-1; 12 bases map to TRBD2. CDR3 size: 15 residues. Per germline, CDR1 LNHDA and CDR2 SQIVND (reference sequence). J gave up 9 bases and V 3 bases, and 6 bases lay outside the gene matches. The CDR3 protein is CASSIRTSGNAEQFF. CDR3 sequence (DNA): TGTGCCAGTAGTATTCGGACTAGCGGGAATGCTGAGCAGTTCTTC.

The chain recombines TRBV10-3 with TRBJ2-2; D is unclear. Between the trimmed V and J ends, which lost 4 bases and 7 bases, there was a span of 4 bases. Germline V gene data show CDR1 as ENHRY and CDR2 as SYGVKD. CDR3 length: 11 amino acids. The CDR3 bases are TGTGCCATCAGTGGAGACGGGGAGCTGTTTTTT. Protein: CAISGDGELFF.

V usage is TRBV5-1 and J usage is TRBJ2-2; TRBD1 is a possible D gene (6 bases). Looked up from germline, CDR1 is SGHRS and CDR2 is YFSETQ. The germline V and J ends were trimmed by 1 base and 0 bases, with 7 bases remaining between them. The CDR3 totals 15 residues. Here the CDR3 DNA reads TGCGCCAGCAGCTTGCGGACAGCGAACACCGGGGAGCTGTTTTTT. Residues: CASSLRTANTGELFF.

In the case of this clonotype: The junction and the germline gene differ at one end; a read error may be behind it. This sequence joins TRBV10-3 and TRBJ2-2; D may be TRBD1 (5 bases). CDR1 and CDR2 from the germline V gene are ENHRY and SYGVKD. The CDR3 contains 14 residues. The CDR3 DNA reads TGTGCCAGCAGTTCACGACAGACCACCGGGGAGCTGTTTTTT. This encodes CASSSRQTTGELFF.

With regard to this clonotype: A much larger clone differs by one base, so this may be a read error. The J gene is TRBJ1-2, the V gene TRBV27; maybe TRBD1 (5 bases). From germline, CDR1 is MNHEY and CDR2 SMNVEV (reference sequence). The CDR3 consists of 16 residues. The DNA for the CDR3 is TGTGCCAGCACCAATCGGGGGAGTCCAGCTAACTGTGGCTACACCTTC. As protein: CASTNRGSPANCGYTF.

Note on this clonotype: The junction departs from germline at one end; a sequencing error may be responsible. V and J are TRBV27 and TRBJ1-6; D possibly corresponds to TRBD1 (5 bases). The germline V gene has CDR1 MNHEY and CDR2 SMNVEV (reference sequence). The CDR3 totals 16 residues. The CDR3 loop is CASSPQATVTNSPHHF. CDR3 bases: TGTGCCAGCAGTCCACAAGCGACAGTAACTAATTCACCCCACCACTTT.

There are many counts of this clonotype. The chain carries TRBV6-6 and TRBJ2-7; TRBD1 matches at 9 bases. This CDR3 has 15 amino acids. With V trimmed by 2 bases and J by 6 bases, 8 bases remained unmatched. Germline CDR1 and CDR2: MNHNY and SVGAGI (reference sequence). CDR3 bases: TGTGCCAGCAGTTACGTGCGACAGGGGGTCTCCGAGCAGTACTTC. As protein: CASSYVRQGVSEQYF.

The chain joins TRBV25-1 to TRBJ2-1; D is possibly TRBD1 or TRBD2 (5 bases each). The V end was cut by 4 bases, the J end by 7 bases, with 11 bases between. This CDR3 is 13 amino acids long. Per germline, CDR1 MGHDK and CDR2 SYGVNS. The CDR3 reads CASSGTGPNEQFF. DNA of the CDR3: TGTGCCAGCAGTGGCACGGGGCCTAATGAGCAGTTCTTC.

The table lists this clonotype with many counts. The rearrangement uses TRBV30 and TRBJ2-7; 11 bases match TRBD2. The germline V gene has CDR1 GTSNPN and CDR2 SVGIG (reference sequence). The trim removed 3 bases at V and 6 bases at J, leaving 10 bases unmatched. The CDR3 totals 15 residues. CDR3 amino acids: CAWSAGLAAIGEQYF. CDR3 coding DNA: TGTGCCTGGAGCGCGGGACTAGCGGCCATCGGCGAGCAGTACTTC.